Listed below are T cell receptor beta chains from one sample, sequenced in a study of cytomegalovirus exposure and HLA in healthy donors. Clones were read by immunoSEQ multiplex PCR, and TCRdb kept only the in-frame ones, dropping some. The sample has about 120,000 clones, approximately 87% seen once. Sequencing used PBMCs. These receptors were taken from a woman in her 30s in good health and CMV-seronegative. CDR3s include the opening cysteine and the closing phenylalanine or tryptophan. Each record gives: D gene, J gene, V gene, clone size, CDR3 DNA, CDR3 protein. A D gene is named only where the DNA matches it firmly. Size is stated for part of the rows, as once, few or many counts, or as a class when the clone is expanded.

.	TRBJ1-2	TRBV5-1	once	TGCGCCAGCAGCTCCCCGGGCCCCGAGGAGGCGGGGGGCTACACCTTC	CASSSPGPEEAGGYTF
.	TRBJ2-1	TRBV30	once	TGTGCCTGGATTTGGGGGAGGAATGAGCAGTTCTTC	CAWIWGRNEQFF
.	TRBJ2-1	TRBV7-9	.	TGTGCCAGCAGCTTATTATCCGGGGGATACCCCATCTACAATGAGCAGTTCTTC	CASSLLSGGYPIYNEQFF
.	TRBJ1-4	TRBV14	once	TGTGCCAGCAGCCCGAGGATGCTAACAACTAATGAAAAACTGTTTTTT	CASSPRMLTTNEKLFF
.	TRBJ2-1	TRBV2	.	TGTGCCAGCAGTGGGACCTCCGGGACTTCGTACAATGAGCAGTTCTTC	CASSGTSGTSYNEQFF
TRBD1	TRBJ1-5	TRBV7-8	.	TGTGCCAGCAGCTTATTCCCACAGGGGGGTCAGCCCCAGCATTTT	CASSLFPQGGQPQHF
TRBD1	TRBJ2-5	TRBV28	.	TGTGCCAGCAGCCCCTCAGGGGGTATGGGAGAGACCCAGTACTTC	CASSPSGGMGETQYF
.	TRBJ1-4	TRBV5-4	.	TGTGCCAGCAGCTTGTCGGTCGCAACTAATGAAAAACTGTTTTTT	CASSLSVATNEKLFF
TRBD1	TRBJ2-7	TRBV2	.	TGTGCCAGCAGTGAGCTTGGGACAGGGAACGAGCAGTACTTC	CASSELGTGNEQYF
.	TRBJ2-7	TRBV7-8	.	TGTGCCAGCAGTGCGGAGACGGACACCTACTACGAGCAGTACTTC	CASSAETDTYYEQYF
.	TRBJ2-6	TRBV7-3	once	TGTGCCAGCAGCGGGACGAGGGGGTCTGGGGCCAACGTCCTGACTTTC	CASSGTRGSGANVLTF
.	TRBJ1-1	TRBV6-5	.	TGTGCCAGCAGTTATTCAGGGAATGAAGCTTTCTTT	CASSYSGNEAFF
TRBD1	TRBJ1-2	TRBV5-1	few	TGCGCCAGCAGCCCTGGACAGGGCTCTTATGGCTACACCTTC	CASSPGQGSYGYTF
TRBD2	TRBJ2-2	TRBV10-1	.	TGCGCCAGCAGTATAGCGGGGGGGCCCGGGGAGCTGTTTTTT	CASSIAGGPGELFF
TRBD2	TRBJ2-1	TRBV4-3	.	TGCGCCAGCAGCCAAGGACTAGCGGGGGGGCCCTCCTACAATGAGCAGTTCTTC	CASSQGLAGGPSYNEQFF
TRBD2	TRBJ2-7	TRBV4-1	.	TGCGCCAGCAGCCCGCCGGGGAGGGACTTTCTCGAGCAGTACTTC	CASSPPGRDFLEQYF
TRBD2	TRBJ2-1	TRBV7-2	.	TGTGCCAGCAGCTTAGGCGGGGGGGCCAATGAGCAGTTCTTC	CASSLGGGANEQFF
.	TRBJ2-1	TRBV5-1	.	TGCGCCAGCAGCTTGGAGCCAGGGTCCTTCAATTACAATGAGCAGTTCTTC	CASSLEPGSFNYNEQFF
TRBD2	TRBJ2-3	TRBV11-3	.	TGTGCCAGCAGCTTAGTGTCTAGCGGGGTGGATACGCAGTATTTT	CASSLVSSGVDTQYF
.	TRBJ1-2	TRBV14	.	TGTGCCAGCAGCCAAGGACTTATTTATGGCTACACCTTC	CASSQGLIYGYTF
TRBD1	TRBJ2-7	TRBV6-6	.	TGTGCCAGCAGTTACGATCTGGACAGGGTCTCCGAGCAGTACTTC	CASSYDLDRVSEQYF
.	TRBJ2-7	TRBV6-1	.	TGTGCCAGCAGTGAACCCCGACTCCTATTTACCTACGAGCAGTACTTC	CASSEPRLLFTYEQYF
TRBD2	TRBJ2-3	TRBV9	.	TGTGCCAGCAGCTCCCGGGAGGGACTAGCGGGGTTAGATACGCAGTATTTT	CASSSREGLAGLDTQYF
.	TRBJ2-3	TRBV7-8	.	TGTGCCAGCAGCGTCCCCCCACAGGGAACAGATACGCAGTATTTT	CASSVPPQGTDTQYF
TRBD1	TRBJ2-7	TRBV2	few	TGTGCCAGCAGTGTCGACAGGGGAAACTACGAGCAGTACTTC	CASSVDRGNYEQYF
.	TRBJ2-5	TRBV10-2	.	TGCGCCAGCAGTGAGTCCGGGAGAACCTTGGGAAAAGAGACCCAGTACTTC	CASSESGRTLGKETQYF
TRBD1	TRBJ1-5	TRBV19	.	TGTGCCACCTCGGACAGGGGGGGCAATCAGCCCCAGCATTTT	CATSDRGGNQPQHF
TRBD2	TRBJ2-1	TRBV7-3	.	TGTGCCAGCAGCCCCATCGGGGGGGCGACCAGCTTTGAGCAGTTCTTC	CASSPIGGATSFEQFF
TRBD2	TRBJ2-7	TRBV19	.	TGTGCCAGTAGTCCTCCCCCCCCGCGGGGGGCCTACGAGCAGTACTTC	CASSPPPPRGAYEQYF
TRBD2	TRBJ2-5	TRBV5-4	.	TGTGCCAGCAGCTTGCCACTAGCGGGGGGGTTTGAGACCCAGTACTTC	CASSLPLAGGFETQYF
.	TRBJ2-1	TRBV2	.	TGTGCCAGCAAGGGGAGGGGGACACACAATGAGCAGTTCTTC	CASKGRGTHNEQFF
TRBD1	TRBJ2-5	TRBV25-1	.	TGTGCCAGCAGTCCTCGACAGGGAAGAGAGACCCAGTACTTC	CASSPRQGRETQYF
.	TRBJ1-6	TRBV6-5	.	TGTGCCAGCAGTAGGGGGGGCTCCTATAATTCACCCCTCCACTTT	CASSRGGSYNSPLHF
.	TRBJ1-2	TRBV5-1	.	TGCGCCAGCAGCCCTGGGGAGCTTGTTTATGGCTACACCTTC	CASSPGELVYGYTF
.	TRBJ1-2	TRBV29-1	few	TGCAGCGTGATGTCGGGGGAAGCTAACTATGGCTACACCTTC	CSVMSGEANYGYTF
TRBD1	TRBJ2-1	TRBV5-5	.	TGTGCCAGCAGCTCTTCCGGGACAGGGAGGGCTGAGCAGTTCTTC	CASSSSGTGRAEQFF
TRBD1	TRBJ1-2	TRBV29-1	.	TGCAGCGCGGACAGGGATGGCTACACCTTC	CSADRDGYTF
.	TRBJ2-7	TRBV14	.	TGTGCCAGCAGCCGCAACTTAGGACTGCAACTCTACGAGCAGTACTTC	CASSRNLGLQLYEQYF
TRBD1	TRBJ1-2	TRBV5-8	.	TGTGCCAGCAGCTCGGGACAGGGGATTTTGGGCTACACCTTC	CASSSGQGILGYTF
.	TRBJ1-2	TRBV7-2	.	TGTGCCAGCAGCGCGGATCGGGTCCACGGCTATGGCTACACCTTC	CASSADRVHGYGYTF
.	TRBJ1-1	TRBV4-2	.	TGTGCCAGCAGCCAACAGGGGATAGCAGACACTGAAGCTTTCTTT	CASSQQGIADTEAFF
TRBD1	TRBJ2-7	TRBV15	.	TGTGCCACCAGCAGTTACGGGGACAGCCCTTACGAGCAGTACTTC	CATSSYGDSPYEQYF
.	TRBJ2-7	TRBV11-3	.	TGTGCCAGCAGCTTAGTGGTAGGGGCGGGATACGAGCAGTACTTC	CASSLVVGAGYEQYF
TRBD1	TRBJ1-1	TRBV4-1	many	TGCGCCAGCAGCTGGGGGACAGGCGTCAGAACTGAAGCTTTCTTT	CASSWGTGVRTEAFF
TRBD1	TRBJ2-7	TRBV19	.	TGTGCCAGTACCCTCAGTCCGGGACAGGCTCCCTACGAGCAGTACTTC	CASTLSPGQAPYEQYF
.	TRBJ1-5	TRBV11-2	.	TGTGCCAGCAGCCAGGGACTGTATAGCAATCAGCCCCAGCATTTT	CASSQGLYSNQPQHF
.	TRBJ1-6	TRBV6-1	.	TGTGCCAGCAGACCTTTAGAAACTTCACCCCTCCACTTT	CASRPLETSPLHF
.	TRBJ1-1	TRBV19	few	TGTGCCAGTGCCGCGACACCGAACACTGAAGCTTTCTTT	CASAATPNTEAFF
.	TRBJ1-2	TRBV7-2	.	TGTGCCAGCAGCTTATCCCGCCCATCCGCGTGGGCGGGTGGCTACACCTTC	CASSLSRPSAWAGGYTF
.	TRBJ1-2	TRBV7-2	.	TGTGCCAGCAGCTTAGAATCGGGAGCCGGCTACACCTTC	CASSLESGAGYTF
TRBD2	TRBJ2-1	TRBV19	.	TGTGCCAGTAGTATTCTAGCGGGGACTGAGCAGTTCTTC	CASSILAGTEQFF
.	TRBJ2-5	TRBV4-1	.	TGCGCCAGCAGCAGGGGCCCTCGGGAGACCCAGTACTTC	CASSRGPRETQYF
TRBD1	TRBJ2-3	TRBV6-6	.	TGTGCCAGCAGTTTAGCCGGGACAGGGGCCACAGATACGCAGTATTTT	CASSLAGTGATDTQYF
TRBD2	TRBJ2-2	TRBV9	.	TGTGCCAGCAGCCCAGGACTAGCGGGGGGGCTCACCGGGGAGCTGTTTTTT	CASSPGLAGGLTGELFF
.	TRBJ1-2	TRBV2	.	TGTGCCAGCAACGGGAGGCCTAACTATGGCTACACCTTC	CASNGRPNYGYTF
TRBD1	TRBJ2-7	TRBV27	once	TGTGCCAGCAGTCCTCTTACAGGGGGCGAGCAGTACTTC	CASSPLTGGEQYF
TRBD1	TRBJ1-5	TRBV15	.	TGTGCCACCAGCAGACCCCAGGGGGCTTGGAACAATCAGCCCCAGCATTTT	CATSRPQGAWNNQPQHF
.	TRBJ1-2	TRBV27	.	TGTGCCAGCAGGGTCGCGGCAGGGGTTGGCTACACCTTC	CASRVAAGVGYTF
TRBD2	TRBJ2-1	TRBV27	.	TGTGCCAGCAGTTTATTCAGCGGGGGGCACAATGAGCAGTTCTTC	CASSLFSGGHNEQFF